The 27 T cell receptor beta chains below all came from one sample that was sequenced in a study of blood T cell repertoires in COVID-19 (dated by TCRdb to 2019 to 2021). The receptor library was made with the immunoSEQ multiplex PCR assay. TCRdb provides this immuneACCESS table in a form limited to in-frame rearrangements. Some clones are lacking; in checked studies, under half of them reflect an unresolved V gene, and why the rest are absent is not known. The sample profile shows about 160,000 clones; over 80% of them were found once. Approximately 4.1% of the sample is held by the ten biggest clonotypes. The sequencing sample was made of peripheral blood. Receptors originate from a woman aged 55 to 70 who had recovered from COVID-19.

This clone appeared once. The gene calls are TRBV6-6 and TRBJ2-7; tentative D call: TRBD1 (6 bases). Germline CDR1 MNHNY, CDR2 SVGAGI (reference sequence). This CDR3 region has 12 residues. The V end was cut by 8 bases, the J end by 3 bases, with 11 bases between. Here the CDR3 reads CASGQTNYEQYF. In DNA form, the CDR3 reads TGTGCCAGCGGACAGACAAACTACGAGCAGTACTTC.

This clone was recorded only once. The chain carries TRBV30 and TRBJ1-3; 10 bases agree with TRBD1. V shed 8 bases, J shed 3 bases, and the junction held 13 bases outside the gene matches. Germline V lookup: CDR1 GTSNPN, CDR2 SVGIG (reference sequence). The CDR3 totals 16 residues. The CDR3 nucleotides are TGTGCCGAGGAGAGAGGACAGGGGGTCTTTGGAAACACCATATATTTT. Amino acid sequence: CAEERGQGVFGNTIYF.

V gene TRBV9 combines with J gene TRBJ2-5, with a possible D match to TRBD2 (5 bases). V was clipped by 4 bases and J by 5 bases, with 18 bases between them. The CDR3 totals 15 residues. Germline CDR1 reads SGDLS; CDR2 reads YYNGEE. CDR3 loop: CASSPEGGQRETQYF. The CDR3 nucleotides read TGTGCCAGCAGCCCCGAGGGCGGCCAGCGGGAGACCCAGTACTTC.

This clone was detected only a few times. The chain links TRBV30 to TRBJ1-4; 8 bases are a match to TRBD1. CDR1 is GTSNPN, CDR2 SVGIG, per germline (reference sequence). The length of the CDR3 is 16 residues. V lost 2 bases, J lost 11 bases, and 16 bases stayed unmatched. The CDR3 DNA follows: TGTGCCTGGAGTAACTCGTTCAGACAGGGGCCGGGGAAACTGTTTTTT. Translation gives CAWSNSFRQGPGKLFF. Complete variable domain (other parts from reference TRBV30 and TRBJ1-4): SQTIHQWPATLVQPVGSPLSLECTVEGTSNPNLYWYRQAAGRGLQLLFYSVGIGQISSEVPQNLSASRPQDRQFILSSKKLLLSDSGFYLCAWSNSFRQGPGKLFFGSGTQLSVL.

This chain connects TRBV19 to TRBJ2-3; D gene unclear. The CDR3 totals 14 residues. Germline lookup yields CDR1 LNHDA and CDR2 SQIVND (reference sequence). V lost 3 bases, J lost 2 bases, and 9 bases lay in between. Written as DNA, the CDR3 is TGTGCCAGTAGTATCCTCCAGGACACAGATACGCAGTATTTT. Its protein is CASSILQDTDTQYF.

The chain uses TRBV3-1 (or the pseudogene TRBV3-2) and TRBJ2-2, with 12 bases lining up with TRBD2. V trimming: 4 bases; J trimming: 4 bases; junction bases outside the gene matches: 13. The CDR3 extends over 19 amino acids. Germline CDR1 and CDR2: LGHDT and YNNKEL (reference sequence). DNA of the CDR3: TGTGCCAGCAGCCGAATTGGGCTAGCGGGGGGGCCGGGCACCGGGGAGCTGTTTTTT. Translated: CASSRIGLAGGPGTGELFF.

The chain uses TRBV3-1 (or the pseudogene TRBV3-2) and TRBJ1-1; D unresolved. The length of the CDR3 is 13 residues. Germline values: CDR1 LGHDT, CDR2 YNNKEL (reference sequence). Trimming took 1 base from V and 5 from J, leaving 8 bases between them. The CDR3 bases are TGTGCCAGCAGCCAAGTCCGGGAGACTGAAGCTTTCTTT. It specifies CASSQVRETEAFF.

V is TRBV11-2 and J is TRBJ1-4; 8 bases agree with TRBD1. The CDR3 runs to 13 residues. Unmatched junction bases numbered 2, after V lost 3 bases and J lost 8 bases. From germline, CDR1 is SGHAT and CDR2 FQNNGV. CDR3 in amino acids: CASSFRTGEKLFF. The CDR3 region has the DNA TGTGCCAGCAGCTTCAGGACAGGGGAAAAACTGTTTTTT.

V gene TRBV5-1 combines with J gene TRBJ1-6; D is uncertain. Germline CDR1 SGHRS, CDR2 YFSETQ. The CDR3 runs to 15 residues. V lost 0 bases and J 5 bases, leaving 9 bases between the germline ends. The CDR3 nucleotides are TGCGCCAGCAGCTTGGACAGAGGGAATAATTCACCCCTCCACTTT. Amino acid sequence: CASSLDRGNNSPLHF. Combining the CDR3 with reference TRBV5-1 and TRBJ1-6 gives the whole variable domain KAGVTQTPRYLIKTRGQQVTLSCSPISGHRSVSWYQQTPGQGLQFLFEYFSETQRNKGNFPGRFSGRQFSNSRSEMNVSTLELGDSALYLCASSLDRGNNSPLHFGNGTRLTVT.

The chain is built from TRBV4-1 and TRBJ2-1, with 7 positions matching TRBD2. The J segment lost 4 bases and the V segment lost 4 bases, leaving 4 bases of the junction unmatched. The CDR3 runs 14 residues. Germline lookup yields CDR1 MGHRA and CDR2 YSYEKL. The CDR3 DNA reads TGCGCCAGCAGCCCAGGCGGGGGATACAATGAGCAGTTCTTC. Translation: CASSPGGGYNEQFF.

The chain combines TRBV28 with TRBJ1-2; D possibly corresponds to TRBD1 (5 bases). CDR3 length: 13 amino acids. The germline V gene encodes CDR1 MDHEN and CDR2 SYDVKM. V lost 5 bases and J lost 4, with 11 bases in between. Here the CDR3 reads CASSPTEIYGYTF. The CDR3 coding sequence is TGTGCCAGCAGTCCGACAGAGATCTATGGCTACACCTTC.

The chain combines TRBV6-1 with TRBJ1-1; unclear D gene. V lost 2 bases and J 4 bases, leaving 8 bases between the germline ends. Germline V gene data show CDR1 as MNHNS and CDR2 as SASEGT. The CDR3 spans 13 residues. CDR3 in amino acids: CASSEFVGTEAFF. The DNA of the CDR3 is TGTGCCAGCAGTGAATTTGTCGGCACTGAAGCTTTCTTT.

This sequence joins TRBV30 and TRBJ2-5; the D gene is possibly TRBD2 (5 bases). Germline loops: CDR1 GTSNPN, CDR2 SVGIG (reference sequence). This CDR3 region has 16 residues. Trimming took off 0 bases at V and 3 bases at J, with 17 bases between the two ends. The CDR3: CAWSVLVGMREETQYF. For the CDR3, the DNA is TGTGCCTGGAGTGTACTCGTGGGGATGAGGGAAGAGACCCAGTACTTC.

The V call is TRBV5-6, the J call TRBJ2-7; TRBD1 agrees at 7 bases. The V segment lost 5 bases and the J segment 5 bases; nucleotides outside the gene matches: 7. Germline V gene data show CDR1 as SGHDT and CDR2 as YYEEEE. The CDR3 extends over 13 amino acids. DNA for the CDR3: TGTGCCAGCAGGGTGACAGGGTCTCACGAGCAGTACTTC. Translating gives CASRVTGSHEQYF.

The rearrangement joins TRBV7-6 to TRBJ1-2, with TRBD1 identical over 10 bases. This CDR3 comprises 13 residues. Germline V CDR1 and CDR2: SGHVS, FNYEAQ. Germline trimming cut 3 bases from V and 6 bases from J; bases unmatched to any gene: 1. DNA for the CDR3: TGTGCCAGCAGCTTCGGGACAGGGGATGGCTACACCTTC. It is translated as CASSFGTGDGYTF.

The rearrangement joins TRBV19 to TRBJ2-7; D gene uncertain. Germline V CDR1 and CDR2: LNHDA, SQIVND (reference sequence). Deletions cut 6 bases from V and 2 bases from J, with 11 bases between. This CDR3 has 13 amino acids. CDR3 sequence reads: CASSTTLTYEQYF. CDR3 DNA: TGTGCCAGTAGCACTACACTCACCTACGAGCAGTACTTC.

V usage is TRBV6-1 and J usage is TRBJ2-4; weak D call: TRBD2 (5 bases). Germline V gives CDR1 MNHNS, CDR2 SASEGT. The CDR3 sequence is 17 residues long. The germline V and J ends were trimmed by 2 bases and 1 base, with 15 bases remaining between them. This CDR3 reads CASSEYGGSGAKNIQYF. The CDR3 nucleotides read TGTGCCAGCAGTGAATATGGAGGTTCGGGGGCCAAAAACATTCAGTACTTC.

This clone appeared a single time. V gene TRBV5-1 combines with J gene TRBJ2-1, with no clear D. The CDR3 totals 12 residues. The germline CDR1 and CDR2 sequences are SGHRS and YFSETQ. V shed 3 bases and J shed 4 bases, with 5 bases lying between them. The CDR3 coding sequence is TGCGCCAGCAGCTCGGGTTACAATGAGCAGTTCTTC. It translates to CASSSGYNEQFF.

The rearrangement joins TRBV5-1 to TRBJ2-2; D is possibly TRBD1 (6 bases). The CDR3 spans 12 residues. Trimming stripped 5 bases from V and 7 bases from J, with 9 bases between. CDR1 is SGHRS and CDR2 is YFSETQ in the germline V gene. CDR3 DNA: TGCGCCAGCAGGTCAGGGGTCGGGGAGCTGTTTTTT. Its translation is CASRSGVGELFF.

The genes are TRBV29-1 and TRBJ2-5, with a tentative D call TRBD1 (6 bases). This CDR3 has 14 amino acids. Per the germline V gene, CDR1 is SQVTM and CDR2 is ANQGSEA. Trimming took off 4 bases at V and 7 bases at J, with 19 bases between the two ends. DNA of the CDR3: TGCAGCGTTGGATTTCAGGGGTCTAAGGGGACCCAGTACTTC. Its protein product is CSVGFQGSKGTQYF.

This clone was detected once. This sequence joins TRBV4-2 and TRBJ1-1, with TRBD1 identical over 9 bases. Germline V gives CDR1 LGHNA, CDR2 YNFKEQ. The CDR3 totals 16 residues. Trimming cost V 0 bases and J 3 bases; bases outside gene matches: 5. The CDR3 loop reads CASSQDLDRGYTEAFF. CDR3 in DNA: TGTGCCAGCAGCCAAGACTTGGACAGGGGATACACTGAAGCTTTCTTT.

The gene calls are TRBV9 and TRBJ2-2, with TRBD2 matching 7 bases. From germline, CDR1 is SGDLS and CDR2 YYNGEE. The CDR3 covers 17 residues. Trimming cost V 0 bases and J 2 bases; bases outside gene matches: 7. DNA for the CDR3: TGTGCCAGCAGCGTAGCTGGGCTAGCGGTAAACACCGGGGAGCTGTTTTTT. Residues: CASSVAGLAVNTGELFF. The full variable domain, with the rest looked up from reference TRBV9 and TRBJ2-2, is DSGVTQTPKHLITATGQRVTLRCSPRSGDLSVYWYQQSLDQGLQFLIQYYNGEERAKGNILERFSAQQFPDLHSELNLSSLELGDSALYFCASSVAGLAVNTGELFFGEGSRLTVL.

The chain has TRBV12-5 and TRBJ2-3; D is possibly TRBD1 (6 bases). Trimming cost V 1 base and J 6 bases, with 14 bases left between them. CDR1 LGHNT and CDR2 FRNRAP come from the germline V gene. The CDR3 is made up of 15 amino acids. The CDR3 here is CASGLGVQGIDTQYF. The CDR3 nucleotides are TGTGCTAGTGGTTTGGGGGTACAGGGAATTGATACGCAGTATTTT.

This clone showed up just a few times. The chain recombines TRBV28 with TRBJ2-1; 9 nucleotides match TRBD2. Germline V CDR1 and CDR2: MDHEN, SYDVKM. This CDR3 region has 15 residues. Trimming cost V 6 bases and J 6 bases; bases outside gene matches: 9. The CDR3 DNA is TGTGCCAGCAGGGGGGGGACTAGCAGTGGCAATGAGCAGTTCTTC. Amino acid sequence: CASRGGTSSGNEQFF. The whole variable domain, remainder taken from reference TRBV28 and TRBJ2-1, is DVKVTQSSRYLVKRTGEKVFLECVQDMDHENMFWYRQDPGLGLRLIYFSYDVKMKEKGDIPEGYSVSREKKERFSLILESASTNQTSMYLCASRGGTSSGNEQFFGPGTRLTVL.

This clone appeared a single time. The chain joins TRBV7-8 to TRBJ1-5; no firm D call. Trimming removed 6 bases at V and 7 bases at J, with 13 bases between. CDR3 length: 13 residues. Germline lookup yields CDR1 SGHVS and CDR2 FQNEAQ. CDR3 nucleotide sequence: TGTGCCAGCAGTCATGGCCGGGAACAGCCCCAGCATTTT. It specifies CASSHGREQPQHF. The full variable domain, in which reference TRBV7-8 and TRBJ1-5 provide the parts outside the CDR3, is GAGVSQSPRYKVAKRGQDVALRCDPISGHVSLFWYQQALGQGPEFLTYFQNEAQLDKSGLPSDRFFAERPEGSVSTLKIQRTQQEDSAVYLCASSHGREQPQHFGDGTRLSIL.

The CDR3 nucleotides are TGTGCCAGCAGCACCGGAACAGGGCTCTATGGCTACACCTTC. As protein: CASSTGTGLYGYTF. This sequence joins TRBV28 and TRBJ1-2; maybe TRBD1 (6 bases). V was shortened by 6 bases and J by 4 bases, with 15 bases between the two germline ends. CDR3 length equals 14 residues. The germline V gene encodes CDR1 MDHEN and CDR2 SYDVKM.

This chain connects TRBV2 to TRBJ2-7; D is ambiguous. V lost 6 bases and J 1 base, leaving 13 bases between the germline ends. Per the germline V gene, CDR1 is SNHLY and CDR2 is FYNNEI. This CDR3 region has 14 residues. The CDR3 loop is CASRESPESYEQYF. The CDR3, as DNA: TGTGCCAGCAGGGAATCCCCGGAGTCCTACGAGCAGTACTTC.